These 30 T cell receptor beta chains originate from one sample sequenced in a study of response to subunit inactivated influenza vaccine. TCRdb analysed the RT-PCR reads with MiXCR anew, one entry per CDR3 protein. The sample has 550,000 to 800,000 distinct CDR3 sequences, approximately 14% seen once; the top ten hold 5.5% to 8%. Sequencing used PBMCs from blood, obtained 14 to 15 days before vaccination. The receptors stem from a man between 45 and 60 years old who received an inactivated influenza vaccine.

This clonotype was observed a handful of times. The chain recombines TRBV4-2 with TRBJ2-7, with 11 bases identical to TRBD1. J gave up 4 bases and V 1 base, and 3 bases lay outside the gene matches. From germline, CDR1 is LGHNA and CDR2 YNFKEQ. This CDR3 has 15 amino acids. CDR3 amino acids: CASSQVGDRGYEQYF. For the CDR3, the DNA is TGTGCCAGCAGCCAAGTAGGGGACAGGGGGTACGAGCAGTACTTC.

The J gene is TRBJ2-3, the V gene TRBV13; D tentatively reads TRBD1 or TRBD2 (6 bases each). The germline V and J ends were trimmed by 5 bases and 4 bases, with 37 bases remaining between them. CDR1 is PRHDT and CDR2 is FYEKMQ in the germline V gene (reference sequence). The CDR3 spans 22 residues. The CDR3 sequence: CASSLSSISGRRGFEKADTQYF. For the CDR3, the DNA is TGTGCCAGCAGCCTAAGCTCCATCTCAGGTCGGAGGGGGTTCGAGAAAGCAGATACGCAGTATTTT.

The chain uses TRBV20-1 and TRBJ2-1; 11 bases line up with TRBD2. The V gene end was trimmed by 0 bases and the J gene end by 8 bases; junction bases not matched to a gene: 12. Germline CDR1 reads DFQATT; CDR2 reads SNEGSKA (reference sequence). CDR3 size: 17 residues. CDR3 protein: CSARDQTSGGAIDEQFF. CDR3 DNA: TGCAGTGCTAGAGATCAAACTAGCGGGGGTGCCATCGATGAGCAGTTCTTC.

The CDR3 sequence: CSTRQMNTEAFF. CDR3 sequence (DNA): TGCAGCACCCGGCAGATGAACACTGAAGCTTTCTTT. This rearrangement joins TRBV29-1 to TRBJ1-1; no definite D call. The CDR3 sequence is 12 residues long. Germline V gives CDR1 SQVTM, CDR2 ANQGSEA. The germline V and J ends were trimmed by 8 bases and 0 bases, with 10 bases remaining between them. Drawing the rest from reference TRBV29-1 and TRBJ1-1, the complete variable domain is SAVISQKPSRDICQRGTSLTIQCQVDSQVTMMFWYRQQPGQSLTLIATANQGSEATYESGFVIDKFPISRPNLTFSTLTVSNMSPEDSSIYLCSTRQMNTEAFFGQGTRLTVV.

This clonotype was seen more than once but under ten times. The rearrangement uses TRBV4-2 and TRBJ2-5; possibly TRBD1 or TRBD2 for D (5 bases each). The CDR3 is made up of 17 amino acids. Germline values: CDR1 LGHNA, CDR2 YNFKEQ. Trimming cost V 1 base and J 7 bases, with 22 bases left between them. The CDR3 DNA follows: TGTGCCAGCAGCCAAGTGGTGCGTAGTCTGGGGACCGGGACCCAGTACTTC. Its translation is CASSQVVRSLGTGTQYF.

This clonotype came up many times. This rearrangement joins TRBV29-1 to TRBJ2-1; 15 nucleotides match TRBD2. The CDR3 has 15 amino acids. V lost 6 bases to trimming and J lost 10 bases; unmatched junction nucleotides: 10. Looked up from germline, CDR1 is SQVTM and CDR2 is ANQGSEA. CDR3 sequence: CSVTGTSGGRGEQFF. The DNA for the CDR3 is TGCAGCGTGACCGGGACTAGCGGGGGGAGAGGGGAGCAGTTCTTC.

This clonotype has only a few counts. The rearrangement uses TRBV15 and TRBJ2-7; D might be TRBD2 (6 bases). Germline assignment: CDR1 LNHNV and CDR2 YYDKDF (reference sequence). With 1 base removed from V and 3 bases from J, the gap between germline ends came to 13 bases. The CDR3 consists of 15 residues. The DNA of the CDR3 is TGTGCCACCAGCAGAGGCCTCGGGAGTAGCTACGAGCAGTACTTC. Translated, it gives CATSRGLGSSYEQYF.

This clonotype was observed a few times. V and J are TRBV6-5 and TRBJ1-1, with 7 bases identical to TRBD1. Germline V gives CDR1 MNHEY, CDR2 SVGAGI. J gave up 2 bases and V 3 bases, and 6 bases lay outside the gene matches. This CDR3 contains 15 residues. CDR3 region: CASSYSGTDNTEAFF. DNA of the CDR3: TGTGCCAGCAGTTATTCCGGGACAGATAACACTGAAGCTTTCTTT.

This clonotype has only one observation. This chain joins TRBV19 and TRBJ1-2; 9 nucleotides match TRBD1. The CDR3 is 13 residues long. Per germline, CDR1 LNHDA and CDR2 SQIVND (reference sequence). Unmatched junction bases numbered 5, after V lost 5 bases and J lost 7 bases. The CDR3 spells CASSGQGQGGYTF. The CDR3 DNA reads TGTGCCAGTAGTGGACAGGGACAGGGTGGCTACACCTTC.

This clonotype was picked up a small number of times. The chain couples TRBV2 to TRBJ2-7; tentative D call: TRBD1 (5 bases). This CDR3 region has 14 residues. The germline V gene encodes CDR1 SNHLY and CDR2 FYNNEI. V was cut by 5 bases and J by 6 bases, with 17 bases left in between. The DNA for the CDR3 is TGTGCCAGCAGTAAAGGGGCTGTTCTCGGCGAGCAGTACTTC. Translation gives CASSKGAVLGEQYF.

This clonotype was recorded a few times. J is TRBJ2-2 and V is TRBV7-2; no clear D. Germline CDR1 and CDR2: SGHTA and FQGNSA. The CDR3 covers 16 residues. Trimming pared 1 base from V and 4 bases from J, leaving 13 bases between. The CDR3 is CASSLDGGLPTGELFF. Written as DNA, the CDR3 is TGTGCCAGCAGCTTAGATGGTGGCCTACCCACCGGGGAGCTGTTTTTT.

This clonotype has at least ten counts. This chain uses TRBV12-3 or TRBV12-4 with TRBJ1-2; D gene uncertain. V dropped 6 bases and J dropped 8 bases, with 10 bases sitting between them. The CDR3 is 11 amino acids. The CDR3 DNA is TGTGCCAGCAGCCCCGATCGCGGCTACACCTTC. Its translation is CASSPDRGYTF.

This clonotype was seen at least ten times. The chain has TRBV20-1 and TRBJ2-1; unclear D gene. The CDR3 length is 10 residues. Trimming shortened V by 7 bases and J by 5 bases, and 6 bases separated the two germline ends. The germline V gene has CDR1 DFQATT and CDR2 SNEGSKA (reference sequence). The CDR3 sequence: CSVYNNEQFF. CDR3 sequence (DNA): TGCAGTGTTTACAACAATGAGCAGTTCTTC.

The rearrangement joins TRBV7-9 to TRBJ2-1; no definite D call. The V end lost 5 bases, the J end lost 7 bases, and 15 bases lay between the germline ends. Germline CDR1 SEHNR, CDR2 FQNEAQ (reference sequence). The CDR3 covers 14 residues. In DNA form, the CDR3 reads TGTGCCAGCAGCCCCCGAGTGGGTTTAAATGAGCAGTTCTTC. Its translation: CASSPRVGLNEQFF.

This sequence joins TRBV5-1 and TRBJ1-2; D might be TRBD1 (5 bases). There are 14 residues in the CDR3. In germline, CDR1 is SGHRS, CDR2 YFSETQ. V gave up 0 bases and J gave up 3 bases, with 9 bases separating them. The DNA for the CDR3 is TGCGCCAGCAGCTTGGCCGGGGACGACTATGGCTACACCTTC. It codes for CASSLAGDDYGYTF.

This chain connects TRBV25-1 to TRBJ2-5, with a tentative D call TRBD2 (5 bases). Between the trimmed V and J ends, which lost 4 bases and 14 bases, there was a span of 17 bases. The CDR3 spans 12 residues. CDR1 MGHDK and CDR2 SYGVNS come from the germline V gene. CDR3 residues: CASSASPGSLYF. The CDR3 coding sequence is TGTGCCAGCAGTGCCTCGCCGGGGTCACTTTACTTC. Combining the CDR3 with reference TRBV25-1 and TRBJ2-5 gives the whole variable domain EADIYQTPRYLVIGTGKKITLECSQTMGHDKMYWYQQDPGMELHLIHYSYGVNSTEKGDLSSESTVSRIRTEHFPLTLESARPSHTSQYLCASSASPGSLYFGPGTRLLVL.

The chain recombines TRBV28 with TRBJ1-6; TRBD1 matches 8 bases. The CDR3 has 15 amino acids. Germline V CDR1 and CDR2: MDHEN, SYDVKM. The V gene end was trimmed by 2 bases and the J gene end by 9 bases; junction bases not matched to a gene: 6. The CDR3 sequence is CASSLAAGGASPLHF. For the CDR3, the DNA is TGTGCCAGCAGTTTAGCCGCAGGGGGCGCTTCACCCCTCCACTTT.

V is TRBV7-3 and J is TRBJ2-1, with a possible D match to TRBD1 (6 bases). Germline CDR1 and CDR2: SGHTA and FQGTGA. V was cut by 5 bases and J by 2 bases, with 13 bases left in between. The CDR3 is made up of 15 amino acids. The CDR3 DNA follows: TGTGCCAGCAGCAGATCAGGGGTGGCCTACAATGAGCAGTTCTTC. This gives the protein CASSRSGVAYNEQFF.

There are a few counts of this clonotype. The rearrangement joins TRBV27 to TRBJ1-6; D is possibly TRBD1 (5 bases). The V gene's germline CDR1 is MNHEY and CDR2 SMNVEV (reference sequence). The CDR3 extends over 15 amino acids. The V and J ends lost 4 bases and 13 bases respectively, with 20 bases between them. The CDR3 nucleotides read TGTGCCAGCAGTTCCGTGACCTCGGGGGGAGGGCCCCTCCACTTT. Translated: CASSSVTSGGGPLHF.

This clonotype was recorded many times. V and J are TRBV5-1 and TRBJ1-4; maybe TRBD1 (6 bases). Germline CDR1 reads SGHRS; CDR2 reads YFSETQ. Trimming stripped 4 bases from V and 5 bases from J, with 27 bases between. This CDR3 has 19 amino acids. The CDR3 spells CASSAAGQINLPANEKLFF. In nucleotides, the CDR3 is TGCGCCAGCAGCGCAGCCGGACAGATAAACCTCCCGGCGAATGAAAAACTGTTTTTT.

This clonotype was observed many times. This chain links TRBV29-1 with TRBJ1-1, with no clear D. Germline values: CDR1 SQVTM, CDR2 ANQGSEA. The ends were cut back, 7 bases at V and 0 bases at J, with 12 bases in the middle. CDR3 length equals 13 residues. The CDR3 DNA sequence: TGCAGCGCGACTCTTTCCATGAACACTGAAGCTTTCTTT. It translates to CSATLSMNTEAFF.

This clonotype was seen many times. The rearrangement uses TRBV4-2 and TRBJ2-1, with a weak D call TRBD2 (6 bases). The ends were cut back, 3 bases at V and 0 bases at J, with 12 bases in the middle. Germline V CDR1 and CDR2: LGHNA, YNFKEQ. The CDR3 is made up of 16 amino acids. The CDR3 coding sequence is TGTGCCAGCAGCCAGGAAGGGACTCCCTCCTACAATGAGCAGTTCTTC. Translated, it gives CASSQEGTPSYNEQFF.

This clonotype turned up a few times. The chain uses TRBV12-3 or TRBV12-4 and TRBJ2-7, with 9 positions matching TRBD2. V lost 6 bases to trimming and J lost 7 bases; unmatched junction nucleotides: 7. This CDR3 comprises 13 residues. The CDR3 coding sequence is TGTGCCAGCAGCCCCAATGCGGGAGGGGAGCAGTACTTC. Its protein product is CASSPNAGGEQYF.

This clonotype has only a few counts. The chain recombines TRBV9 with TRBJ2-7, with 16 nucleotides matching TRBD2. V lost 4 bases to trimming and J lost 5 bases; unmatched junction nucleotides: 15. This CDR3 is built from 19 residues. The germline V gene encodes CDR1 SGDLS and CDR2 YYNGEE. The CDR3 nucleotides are TGTGCCAGCAGCTATTACTCCGGGACTAGCGGGGGGGGTTACAACGAGCAGTACTTC. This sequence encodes CASSYYSGTSGGGYNEQYF.

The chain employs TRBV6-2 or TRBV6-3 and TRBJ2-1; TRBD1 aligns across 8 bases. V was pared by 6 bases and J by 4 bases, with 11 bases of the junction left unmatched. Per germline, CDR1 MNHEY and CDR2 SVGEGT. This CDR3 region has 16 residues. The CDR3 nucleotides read TGTGCCAGCAGCCCCTTGACAGGGGCCTTATACAATGAGCAGTTCTTC. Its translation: CASSPLTGALYNEQFF.

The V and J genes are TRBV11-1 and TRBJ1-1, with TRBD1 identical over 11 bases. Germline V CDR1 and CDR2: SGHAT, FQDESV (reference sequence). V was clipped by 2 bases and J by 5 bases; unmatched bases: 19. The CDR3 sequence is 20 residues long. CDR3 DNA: TGTGCCAGCAGCTTAACGGGACGAGGCGGGACAGGGGGTCAGGGAACTGAAGCTTTCTTT. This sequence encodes CASSLTGRGGTGGQGTEAFF.

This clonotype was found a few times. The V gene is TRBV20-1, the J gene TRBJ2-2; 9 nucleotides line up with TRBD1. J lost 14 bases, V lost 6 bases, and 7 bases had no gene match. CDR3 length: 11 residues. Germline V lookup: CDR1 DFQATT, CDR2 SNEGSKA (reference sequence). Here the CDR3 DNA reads TGCAGTGCCCCCTGGGGACAGGGTCTGTTTTTT. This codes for CSAPWGQGLFF.

CDR3 in DNA: TGCGCCAGCAGCTCAGACACCACAGATACGCAGTATTTT. Translated, it gives CASSSDTTDTQYF. V is TRBV5-1 and J is TRBJ2-3; D is unclear. Trimming removed 3 bases at V and 2 bases at J, with 7 bases between. CDR1 is SGHRS and CDR2 is YFSETQ in the germline V gene. CDR3 length equals 13 residues.

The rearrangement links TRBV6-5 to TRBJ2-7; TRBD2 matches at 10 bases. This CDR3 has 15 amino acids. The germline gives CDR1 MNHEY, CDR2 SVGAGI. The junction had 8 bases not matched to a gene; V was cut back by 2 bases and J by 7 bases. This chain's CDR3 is CASSYILAGEGEQYF. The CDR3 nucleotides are TGTGCCAGCAGTTACATTCTAGCGGGAGAGGGGGAGCAGTACTTC.

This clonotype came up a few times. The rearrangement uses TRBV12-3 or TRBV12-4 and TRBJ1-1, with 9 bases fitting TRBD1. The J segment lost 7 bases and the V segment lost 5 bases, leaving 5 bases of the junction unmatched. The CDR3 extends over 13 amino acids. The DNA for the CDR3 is TGTGCCAGCAGTCCCGGGACAGGGAGTGAAGCTTTCTTT. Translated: CASSPGTGSEAFF.